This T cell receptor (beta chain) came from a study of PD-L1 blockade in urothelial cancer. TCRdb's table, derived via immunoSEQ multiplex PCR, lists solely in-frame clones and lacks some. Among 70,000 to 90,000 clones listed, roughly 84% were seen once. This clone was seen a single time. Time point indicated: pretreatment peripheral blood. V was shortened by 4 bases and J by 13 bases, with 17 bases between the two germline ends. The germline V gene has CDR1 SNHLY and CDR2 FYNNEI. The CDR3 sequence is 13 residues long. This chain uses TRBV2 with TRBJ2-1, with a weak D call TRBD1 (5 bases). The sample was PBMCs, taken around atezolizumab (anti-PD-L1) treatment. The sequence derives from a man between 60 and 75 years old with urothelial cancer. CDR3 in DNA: TGTGCCAGCAGTGTCGCAGGGAAAGGGGCCCAGTTCTTC. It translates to CASSVAGKGAQFF.